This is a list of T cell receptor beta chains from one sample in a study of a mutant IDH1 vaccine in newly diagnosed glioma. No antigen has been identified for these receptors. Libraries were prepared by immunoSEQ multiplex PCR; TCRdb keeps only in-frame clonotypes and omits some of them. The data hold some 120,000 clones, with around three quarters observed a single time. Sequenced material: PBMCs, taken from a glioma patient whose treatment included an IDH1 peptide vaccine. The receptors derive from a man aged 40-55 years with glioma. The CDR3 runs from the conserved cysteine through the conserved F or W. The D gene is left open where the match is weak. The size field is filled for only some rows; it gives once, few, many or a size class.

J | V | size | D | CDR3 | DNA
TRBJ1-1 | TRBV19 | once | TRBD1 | CASSIYTTGRRTEAFF | TGTGCCAGTAGTATATATACGACAGGGAGGAGAACTGAAGCTTTCTTT
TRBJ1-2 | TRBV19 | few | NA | CASSIVGRGYGYTF | TGTGCCAGTAGTATAGTCGGCAGGGGCTATGGCTACACCTTC
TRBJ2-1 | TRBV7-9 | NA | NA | CASSLAGQSLKFF | TGTGCCAGCAGCTTAGCTGGACAGTCCCTAAAGTTCTTC
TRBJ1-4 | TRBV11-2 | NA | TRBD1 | CASSSGTGVWGEKLFF | TGTGCCAGCAGCTCCGGGACAGGTGTTTGGGGTGAAAAACTGTTTTTT
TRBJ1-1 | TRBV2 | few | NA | CASSENLGYTEAFF | TGTGCCAGCAGTGAAAATTTGGGGTACACTGAAGCTTTCTTT
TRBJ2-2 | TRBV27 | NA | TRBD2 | CASSMIVAGAGELFF | TGTGCCAGCAGTATGATAGTAGCGGGAGCCGGGGAGCTGTTTTTT
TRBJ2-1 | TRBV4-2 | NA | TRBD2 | CASSRNPTSGGASYNEQFF | TGTGCCAGCAGCCGAAACCCCACTAGCGGGGGGGCCTCCTACAATGAGCAGTTCTTC
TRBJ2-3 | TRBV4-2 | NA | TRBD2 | CASSQETSGTDTQYF | TGTGCCAGCAGCCAAGAGACTAGCGGAACAGATACGCAGTATTTT
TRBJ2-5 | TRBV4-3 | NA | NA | CASSQGGTSRGWETQYF | TGCGCCAGCAGCCAAGGCGGGACAAGTAGGGGTTGGGAGACCCAGTACTTC
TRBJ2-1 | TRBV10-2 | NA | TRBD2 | CASSVSGRGNEQFF | TGCGCCAGCAGTGTTAGCGGGAGAGGGAATGAGCAGTTCTTC
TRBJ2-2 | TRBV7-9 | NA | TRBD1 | CASSTRDSYTGELFF | TGTGCCAGCAGCACCAGGGACAGTTACACCGGGGAGCTGTTTTTT
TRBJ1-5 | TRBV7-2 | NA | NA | CASSRELQGNQPQHF | TGTGCCAGCAGCCGAGAGTTGCAGGGCAATCAGCCCCAGCATTTT
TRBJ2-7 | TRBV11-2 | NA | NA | CASRNSPDESYEQYF | TGTGCCAGCAGGAACAGTCCTGACGAATCCTACGAGCAGTACTTC
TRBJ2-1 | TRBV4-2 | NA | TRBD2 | CASSQAGLGTYNEQFF | TGTGCCAGCAGCCAGGCGGGACTAGGGACCTACAATGAGCAGTTCTTC
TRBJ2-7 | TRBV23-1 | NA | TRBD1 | CASRQGQGMNEQYF | TGCGCCAGCAGGCAAGGACAGGGGATGAACGAGCAGTACTTC
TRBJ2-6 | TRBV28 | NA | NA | CASSPSQPSGNRYSGANVLTF | TGTGCCAGCAGTCCCTCGCAACCCAGCGGTAACAGGTACTCTGGGGCCAACGTCCTGACTTTC
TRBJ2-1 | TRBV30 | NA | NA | CAWSGWGRGGDEQFF | TGTGCCTGGAGTGGGTGGGGGCGCGGCGGCGATGAGCAGTTCTTC
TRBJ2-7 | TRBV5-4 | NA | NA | CASSSQSTPYEQYF | TGTGCCAGCAGCTCACAGAGTACCCCCTACGAGCAGTACTTC
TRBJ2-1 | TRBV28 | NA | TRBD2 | CASSLSRLAGGNEQFF | TGTGCCAGCAGTTTATCAAGACTAGCGGGAGGTAATGAGCAGTTCTTC
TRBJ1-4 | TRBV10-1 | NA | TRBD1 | CASSEIRDRWNEKLFF | TGCGCCAGCAGTGAAATAAGGGACAGATGGAATGAAAAACTGTTTTTT
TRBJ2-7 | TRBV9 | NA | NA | CASSPRTPHVGYEQYF | TGTGCCAGCAGCCCACGGACACCTCACGTGGGATACGAGCAGTACTTC
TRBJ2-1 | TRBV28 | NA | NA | CASSNDRAFYNEQFF | TGTGCCAGCAGTAACGACAGAGCCTTCTACAATGAGCAGTTCTTC
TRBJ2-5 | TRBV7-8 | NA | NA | CASSQNRRQETQYF | TGTGCCAGCAGCCAGAACAGGAGACAAGAGACCCAGTACTTC
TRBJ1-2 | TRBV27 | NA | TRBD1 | CASSLGGGHYGYTF | TGTGCCAGCAGCCTAGGAGGGGGCCACTATGGCTACACCTTC
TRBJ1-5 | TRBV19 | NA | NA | CASRTHRGALNQPQHF | TGTGCCAGTAGGACTCATAGGGGGGCCCTAAATCAGCCCCAGCATTTT
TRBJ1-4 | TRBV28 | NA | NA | CASRGERTPEKLFF | TGTGCCAGCAGGGGTGAAAGGACACCCGAAAAACTGTTTTTT
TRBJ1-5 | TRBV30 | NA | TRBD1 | CAWDHGTGVGQPQHF | TGTGCCTGGGACCACGGGACAGGGGTCGGGCAGCCCCAGCATTTT
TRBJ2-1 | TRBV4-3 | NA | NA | CASSQDRGAIGEQFF | TGCGCCAGCAGCCAAGATCGGGGAGCTATCGGTGAGCAGTTCTTC
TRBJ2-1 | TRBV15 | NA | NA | CATSRGGSSEQFF | TGTGCCACCAGCAGAGGGGGCAGCAGTGAGCAGTTCTTC
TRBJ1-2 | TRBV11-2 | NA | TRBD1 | CASSPTGTGGLYGYTF | TGTGCCAGCAGCCCGACGGGGACAGGGGGCCTCTATGGCTACACCTTC
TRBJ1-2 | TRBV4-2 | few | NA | CASSQEVWATYGYTF | TGTGCCAGCAGCCAAGAAGTGTGGGCCACCTATGGCTACACCTTC
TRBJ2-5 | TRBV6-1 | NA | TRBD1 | CASSERGTGWKTQYF | TGTGCCAGCAGTGAAAGGGGGACAGGGTGGAAGACCCAGTACTTC